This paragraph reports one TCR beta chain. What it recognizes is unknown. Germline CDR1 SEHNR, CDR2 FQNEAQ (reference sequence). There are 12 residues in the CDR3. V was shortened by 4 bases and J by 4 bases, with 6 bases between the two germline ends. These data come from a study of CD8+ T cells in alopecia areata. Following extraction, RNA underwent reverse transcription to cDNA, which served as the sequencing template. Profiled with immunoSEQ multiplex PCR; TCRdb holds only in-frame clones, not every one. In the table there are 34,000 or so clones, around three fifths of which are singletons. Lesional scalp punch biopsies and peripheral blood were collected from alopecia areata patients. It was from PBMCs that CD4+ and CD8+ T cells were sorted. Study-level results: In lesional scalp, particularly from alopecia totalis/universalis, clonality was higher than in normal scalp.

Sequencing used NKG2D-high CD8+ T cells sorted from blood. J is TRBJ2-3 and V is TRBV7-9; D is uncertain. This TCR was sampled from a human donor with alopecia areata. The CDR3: CASSSLADTQYF. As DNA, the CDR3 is TGTGCCAGCAGCTCCCTGGCAGATACGCAGTATTTT.